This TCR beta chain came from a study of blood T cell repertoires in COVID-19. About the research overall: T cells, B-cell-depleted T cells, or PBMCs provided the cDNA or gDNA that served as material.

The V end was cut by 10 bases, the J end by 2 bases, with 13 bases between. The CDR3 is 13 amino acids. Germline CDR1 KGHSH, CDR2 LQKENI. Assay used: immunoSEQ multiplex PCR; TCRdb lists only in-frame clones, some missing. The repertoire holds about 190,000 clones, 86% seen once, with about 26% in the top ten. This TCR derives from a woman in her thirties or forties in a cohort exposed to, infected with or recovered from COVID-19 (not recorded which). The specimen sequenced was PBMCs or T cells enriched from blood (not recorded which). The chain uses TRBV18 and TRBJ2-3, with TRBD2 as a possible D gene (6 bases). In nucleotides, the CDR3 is TGTGCCATCATAGGAGGGCTCACAGATACGCAGTATTTT. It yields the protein CAIIGGLTDTQYF.